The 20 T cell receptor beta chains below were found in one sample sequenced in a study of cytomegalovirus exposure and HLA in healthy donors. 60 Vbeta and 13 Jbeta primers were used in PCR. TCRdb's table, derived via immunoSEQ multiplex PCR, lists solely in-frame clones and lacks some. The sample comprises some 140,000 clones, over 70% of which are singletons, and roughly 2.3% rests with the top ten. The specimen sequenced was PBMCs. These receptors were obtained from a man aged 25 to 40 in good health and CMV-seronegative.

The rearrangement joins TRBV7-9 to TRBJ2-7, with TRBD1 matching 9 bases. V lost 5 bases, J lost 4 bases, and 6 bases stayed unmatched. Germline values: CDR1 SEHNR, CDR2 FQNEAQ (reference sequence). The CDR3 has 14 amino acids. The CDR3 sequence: CASSLTDRGYEQYF. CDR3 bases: TGTGCCAGCAGCCTAACCGACAGGGGGTACGAGCAGTACTTC.

The CDR3 DNA sequence: TGTGCCAGCAGTGGTGGGACAGGGATGTATGAAAAACTGTTTTTT. This encodes CASSGGTGMYEKLFF. V and J are TRBV6-1 and TRBJ1-4; TRBD1 matches 9 bases. Germline V gives CDR1 MNHNS, CDR2 SASEGT. V dropped 4 bases and J dropped 6; count of bases not matched to a gene: 6. The CDR3 totals 15 residues.

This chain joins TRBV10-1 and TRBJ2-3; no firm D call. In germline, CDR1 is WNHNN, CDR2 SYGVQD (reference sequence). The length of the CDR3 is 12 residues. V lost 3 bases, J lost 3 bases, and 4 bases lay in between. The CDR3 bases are TGCGCCAGCAGTGACCCGACAGATACGCAGTATTTT. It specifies CASSDPTDTQYF.

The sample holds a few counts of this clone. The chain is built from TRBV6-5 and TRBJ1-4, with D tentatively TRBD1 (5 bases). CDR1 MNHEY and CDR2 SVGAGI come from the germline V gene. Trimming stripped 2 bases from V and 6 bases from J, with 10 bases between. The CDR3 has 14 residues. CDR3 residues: CASSYIGGDEKLFF. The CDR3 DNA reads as TGTGCCAGCAGTTACATTGGAGGGGATGAAAAACTGTTTTTT.

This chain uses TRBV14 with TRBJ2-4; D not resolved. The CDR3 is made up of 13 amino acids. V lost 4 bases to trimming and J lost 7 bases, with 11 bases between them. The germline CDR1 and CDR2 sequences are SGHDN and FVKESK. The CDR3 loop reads CASSLNVGNIQYF. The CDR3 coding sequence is TGTGCCAGCAGCCTAAACGTGGGCAACATTCAGTACTTC.

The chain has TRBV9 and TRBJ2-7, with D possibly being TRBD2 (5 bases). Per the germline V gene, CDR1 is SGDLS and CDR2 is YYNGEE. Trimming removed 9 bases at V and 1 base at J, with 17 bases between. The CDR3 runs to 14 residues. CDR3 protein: CATVEEVISYEQYF. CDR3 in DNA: TGTGCCACCGTGGAGGAGGTAATATCCTACGAGCAGTACTTC.

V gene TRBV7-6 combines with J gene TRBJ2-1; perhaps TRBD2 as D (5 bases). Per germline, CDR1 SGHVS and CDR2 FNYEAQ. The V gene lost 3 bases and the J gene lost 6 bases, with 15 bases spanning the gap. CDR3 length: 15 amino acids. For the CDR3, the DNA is TGTGCCAGCAGCTTCCAACCTTATCGGGGCAATGAGCAGTTCTTC. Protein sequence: CASSFQPYRGNEQFF. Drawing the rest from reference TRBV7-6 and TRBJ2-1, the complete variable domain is GAGVSQSPRYKVTKRGQDVALRCDPISGHVSLYWYRQALGQGPEFLTYFNYEAQQDKSGLPNDRFSAERPEGSISTLTIQRTEQRDSAMYRCASSFQPYRGNEQFFGPGTRLTVL.

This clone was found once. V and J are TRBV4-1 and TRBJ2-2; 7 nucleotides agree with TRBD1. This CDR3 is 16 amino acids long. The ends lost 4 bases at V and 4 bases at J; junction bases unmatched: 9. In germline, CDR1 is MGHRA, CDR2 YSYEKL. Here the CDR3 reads CASSPLPGQSTGELFF. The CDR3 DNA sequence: TGCGCCAGCAGCCCTCTTCCGGGACAGTCCACCGGGGAGCTGTTTTTT.

The CDR3: CASSSGLQETQYF. As DNA, the CDR3 is TGTGCCAGCAGCTCGGGACTACAAGAGACCCAGTACTTC. This sequence joins TRBV7-7 and TRBJ2-5; 7 bases match TRBD2. Germline V gene sequence: CDR1 SSHAT, CDR2 FNYEAQ (reference sequence). The CDR3 spans 13 residues. V was clipped by 4 bases and J by 2 bases; unmatched bases: 1.

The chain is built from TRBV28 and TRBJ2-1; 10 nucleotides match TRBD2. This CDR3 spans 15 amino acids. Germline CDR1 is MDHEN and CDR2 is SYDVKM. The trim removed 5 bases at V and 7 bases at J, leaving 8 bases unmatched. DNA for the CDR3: TGTGCCAGCAGTAAGCGGGAGGGTATGGTGAATGAGCAGTTCTTC. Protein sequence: CASSKREGMVNEQFF. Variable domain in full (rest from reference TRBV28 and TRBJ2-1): DVKVTQSSRYLVKRTGEKVFLECVQDMDHENMFWYRQDPGLGLRLIYFSYDVKMKEKGDIPEGYSVSREKKERFSLILESASTNQTSMYLCASSKREGMVNEQFFGPGTRLTVL.

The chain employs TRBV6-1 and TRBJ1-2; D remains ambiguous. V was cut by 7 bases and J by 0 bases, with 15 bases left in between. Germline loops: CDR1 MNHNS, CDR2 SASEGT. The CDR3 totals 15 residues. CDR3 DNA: TGTGCCAGCAATCCCAGCGGGGTATCTAACTATGGCTACACCTTC. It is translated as CASNPSGVSNYGYTF.

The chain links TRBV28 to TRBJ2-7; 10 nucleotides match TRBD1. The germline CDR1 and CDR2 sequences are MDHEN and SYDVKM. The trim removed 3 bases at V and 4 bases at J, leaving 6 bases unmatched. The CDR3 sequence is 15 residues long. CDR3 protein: CASSFYGQGEYEQYF. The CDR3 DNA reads TGTGCCAGCAGTTTTTACGGACAGGGGGAATACGAGCAGTACTTC.

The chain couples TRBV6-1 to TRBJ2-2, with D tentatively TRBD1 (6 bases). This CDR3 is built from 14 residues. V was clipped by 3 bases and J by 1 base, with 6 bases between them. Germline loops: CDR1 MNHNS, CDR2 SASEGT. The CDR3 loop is CASSEDRNTGELFF. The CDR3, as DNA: TGTGCCAGCAGTGAGGACAGGAACACCGGGGAGCTGTTTTTT.

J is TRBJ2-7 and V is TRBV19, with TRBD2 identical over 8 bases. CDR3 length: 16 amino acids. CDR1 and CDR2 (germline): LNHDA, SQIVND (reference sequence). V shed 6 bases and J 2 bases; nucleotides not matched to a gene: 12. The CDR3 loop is CASRKNREGRTYEQYF. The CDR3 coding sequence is TGTGCCAGTAGAAAAAACCGGGAGGGAAGGACCTACGAGCAGTACTTC.

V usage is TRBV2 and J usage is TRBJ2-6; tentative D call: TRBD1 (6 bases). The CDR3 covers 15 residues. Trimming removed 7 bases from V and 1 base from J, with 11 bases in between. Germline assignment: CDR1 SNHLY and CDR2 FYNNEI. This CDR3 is CASNQGPSGANVLTF. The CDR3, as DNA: TGTGCCAGCAACCAGGGGCCGTCTGGGGCCAACGTCCTGACTTTC. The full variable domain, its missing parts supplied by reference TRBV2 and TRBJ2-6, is EPEVTQTPSHQVTQMGQEVILRCVPISNHLYFYWYRQILGQKVEFLVSFYNNEISEKSEIFDDQFSVERPDGSNFTLKIRSTKLEDSAMYFCASNQGPSGANVLTFGAGSRLTVL.

CDR3 bases: TGCGCCAGCAGCCGAGACTGGGGTAGCGCTTCGAACACCGGGGAGCTGTTTTTT. It encodes CASSRDWGSASNTGELFF. This sequence joins TRBV4-1 and TRBJ2-2, with D perhaps matching TRBD2 (5 bases). V lost 4 bases and J 0 bases, leaving 18 bases between the germline ends. The germline CDR1 and CDR2 sequences are MGHRA and YSYEKL. There are 18 residues in the CDR3.

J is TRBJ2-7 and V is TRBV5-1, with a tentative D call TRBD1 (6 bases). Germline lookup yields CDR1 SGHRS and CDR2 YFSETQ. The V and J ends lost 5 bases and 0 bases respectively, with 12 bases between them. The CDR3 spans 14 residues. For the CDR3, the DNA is TGCGCCAGCAGGGGACAAGGTCTCTCCTACGAGCAGTACTTC. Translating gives CASRGQGLSYEQYF.

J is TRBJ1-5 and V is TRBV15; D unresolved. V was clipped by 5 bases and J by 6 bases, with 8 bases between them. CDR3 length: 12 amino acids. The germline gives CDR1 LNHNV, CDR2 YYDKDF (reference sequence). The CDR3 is CATSGRSQPQHF. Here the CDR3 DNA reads TGTGCCACCAGCGGTCGGTCTCAGCCCCAGCATTTT.

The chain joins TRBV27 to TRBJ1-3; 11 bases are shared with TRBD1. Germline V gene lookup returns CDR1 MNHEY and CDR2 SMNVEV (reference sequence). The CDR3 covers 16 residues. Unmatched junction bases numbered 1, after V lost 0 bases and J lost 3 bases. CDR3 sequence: CASSLSGTGGGNTIYF. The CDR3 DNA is TGTGCCAGCAGTTTATCCGGGACAGGGGGTGGAAACACCATATATTTT.

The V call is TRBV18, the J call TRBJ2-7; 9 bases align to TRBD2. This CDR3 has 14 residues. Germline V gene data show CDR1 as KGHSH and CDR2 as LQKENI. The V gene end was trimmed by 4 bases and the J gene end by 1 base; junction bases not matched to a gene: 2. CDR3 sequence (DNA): TGTGCCAGCTCACAGCGGGAGGTGTCCTACGAGCAGTACTTC. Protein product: CASSQREVSYEQYF.